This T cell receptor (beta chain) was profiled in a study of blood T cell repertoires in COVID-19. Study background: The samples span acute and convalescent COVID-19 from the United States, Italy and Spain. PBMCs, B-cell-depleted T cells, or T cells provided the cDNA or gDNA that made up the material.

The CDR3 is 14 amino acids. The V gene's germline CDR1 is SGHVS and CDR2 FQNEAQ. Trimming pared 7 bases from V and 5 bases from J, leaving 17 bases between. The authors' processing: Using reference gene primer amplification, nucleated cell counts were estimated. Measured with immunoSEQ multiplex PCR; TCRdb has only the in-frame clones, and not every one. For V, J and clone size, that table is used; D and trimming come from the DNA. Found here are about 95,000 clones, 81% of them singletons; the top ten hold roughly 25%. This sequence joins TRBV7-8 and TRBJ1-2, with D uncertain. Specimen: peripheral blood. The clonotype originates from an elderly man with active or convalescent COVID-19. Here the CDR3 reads CASTPSPGVYGYTF. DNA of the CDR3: TGTGCCAGCACCCCAAGCCCCGGGGTTTATGGCTACACCTTC.